A selection of T cell receptor beta chains follows, all from one sample in a study of CD8 T cells in ankylosing spondylitis. TCRdb recomputed calls from the 5' RACE reads with MiXCR, one row per CDR3 protein. Of around 330,000 distinct CDR3 sequences listed, about 9.9% were seen once; the top ten hold roughly 9%. Specimen: blood, either unsorted or a sorted T cell fraction (not recorded which). The receptor set was obtained from a female donor with ankylosing spondylitis or in good health (not recorded which). Each CDR3 is given with its conserved first and last residue. A D gene is named only where the DNA matches it firmly. Part of the rows lack a size; the others show once, few, many or a class for expanded clones.

clone_size: .; d_call: TRBD1; v_call: TRBV30; j_call: TRBJ1-2; cdr3_aa: CAWRGQASGYTF; cdr3_nt: TGTGCCTGGAGAGGACAGGCGAGCGGCTACACCTTC
clone_size: many; d_call: .; v_call: TRBV5-1; j_call: TRBJ2-2; cdr3_aa: CASSRVDNTGELFF; cdr3_nt: TGCGCCAGCAGTCGGGTTGACAATACCGGGGAGCTGTTTTTT
clone_size: many; d_call: TRBD2; v_call: TRBV5-1; j_call: TRBJ2-1; cdr3_aa: CASSLDGTSGRLAEQFF; cdr3_nt: TGCGCCAGCAGCTTGGATGGGACTAGCGGGAGACTGGCTGAGCAGTTCTTC
clone_size: .; d_call: TRBD2; v_call: TRBV11-3; j_call: TRBJ2-1; cdr3_aa: CASSWTSANNEQFF; cdr3_nt: TGTGCCAGCAGCTGGACTAGCGCAAACAATGAGCAGTTCTTC
clone_size: .; d_call: .; v_call: TRBV11-2; j_call: TRBJ2-3; cdr3_aa: CASSLVPGLGSRTDTQYF; cdr3_nt: TGTGCCAGCAGCTTAGTACCTGGGCTCGGGAGCCGCACAGATACGCAGTATTTT
clone_size: many; d_call: .; v_call: TRBV19; j_call: TRBJ2-3; cdr3_aa: CARKGTSSTDTQYF; cdr3_nt: TGTGCCAGGAAGGGGACCTCTAGCACAGATACGCAGTATTTT
clone_size: few; d_call: TRBD2; v_call: TRBV29-1; j_call: TRBJ2-3; cdr3_aa: CSVDLAGGTDTQYF; cdr3_nt: TGCAGCGTTGACCTAGCGGGAGGGACAGATACGCAGTATTTT
clone_size: .; d_call: .; v_call: TRBV20-1; j_call: TRBJ1-3; cdr3_aa: CSARGVGVGNTIYF; cdr3_nt: TGCAGTGCTAGAGGAGTAGGGGTTGGAAACACCATATATTTT
clone_size: many; d_call: TRBD1; v_call: TRBV29-1; j_call: TRBJ1-2; cdr3_aa: CSSLRAGGDYGYTF; cdr3_nt: TGCAGCTCCCTCCGAGCAGGGGGCGACTATGGCTACACCTTC
clone_size: many; d_call: .; v_call: TRBV5-1; j_call: TRBJ2-3; cdr3_aa: CASSSRVTRTDTQYF; cdr3_nt: TGCGCCAGCAGCTCCCGCGTAACTCGCACAGATACGCAGTATTTT
clone_size: many; d_call: .; v_call: TRBV29-1; j_call: TRBJ1-2; cdr3_aa: CSVEVDPPGYGGYTF; cdr3_nt: TGCAGCGTTGAAGTCGACCCTCCGGGCTACGGTGGCTACACCTTC
clone_size: many; d_call: TRBD2; v_call: TRBV20-1; j_call: TRBJ2-4; cdr3_aa: CSAAGGGTSKNIQYF; cdr3_nt: TGCAGTGCCGCGGGCGGGGGGACATCCAAAAACATTCAGTACTTC
clone_size: many; d_call: TRBD1; v_call: TRBV28; j_call: TRBJ2-1; cdr3_aa: CASSLVQGYYNEQFF; cdr3_nt: TGTGCCAGCAGTTTGGTACAGGGGTACTACAATGAGCAGTTCTTC
clone_size: few; d_call: TRBD2; v_call: TRBV5-1; j_call: TRBJ2-1; cdr3_aa: CASSLLAGGQDEQFF; cdr3_nt: TGCGCCAGCAGCCTCCTAGCGGGGGGTCAGGATGAGCAGTTCTTC
clone_size: few; d_call: TRBD1; v_call: TRBV18; j_call: TRBJ2-5; cdr3_aa: CASSRRTGRETQYF; cdr3_nt: TGTGCCAGCTCACGACGGACAGGGAGGGAGACCCAGTACTTC
clone_size: many; d_call: .; v_call: TRBV12-3/TRBV12-4; j_call: TRBJ2-1; cdr3_aa: CASSLELGVGDEQFF; cdr3_nt: TGTGCCAGCAGTTTAGAGTTAGGAGTAGGAGATGAGCAGTTCTTC
clone_size: .; d_call: .; v_call: TRBV10-3; j_call: TRBJ2-1; cdr3_aa: CAISDGFSYNEQFF; cdr3_nt: TGTGCCATCAGTGACGGGTTCTCCTACAATGAGCAGTTCTTC
clone_size: few; d_call: .; v_call: TRBV5-1; j_call: TRBJ1-1; cdr3_aa: CASSPITGSLNTEAFF; cdr3_nt: TGCGCCAGCAGCCCAATTACAGGGAGTTTGAACACTGAAGCTTTCTTT
clone_size: many; d_call: .; v_call: TRBV10-2; j_call: TRBJ1-2; cdr3_aa: CASSETLFVDGYTF; cdr3_nt: TGCGCCAGCAGTGAGACCTTGTTTGTTGATGGCTACACCTTC
clone_size: many; d_call: .; v_call: TRBV10-2; j_call: TRBJ2-7; cdr3_aa: CASRQPTGEQYF; cdr3_nt: TGCGCCAGCAGACAACCCACAGGCGAGCAGTACTTC
clone_size: many; d_call: .; v_call: TRBV6-5; j_call: TRBJ1-2; cdr3_aa: CASSYSGRANGYTF; cdr3_nt: TGTGCCAGCAGTTACTCGGGCAGGGCGAACGGCTACACCTTC